Listed below are T cell receptor beta chains from one sample, sequenced in a study of T-cell memory formation after mild COVID-19. MiXCR was run by TCRdb on the 5' RACE reads, yielding one entry per CDR3 protein. This sample has about 350,000 distinct CDR3 sequences, with approximately 15% found just once. Sequencing input: PBMCs or a T cell subset sorted from them (not recorded which). Every receptor here comes from a man in his late teens or twenties who had mild COVID-19 (a few samples of this study predate the infection). Cell type and time point are not known. Both conserved end residues are part of each CDR3. Fields, in order: V gene, clone size, D gene, J gene, CDR3 DNA, CDR3 protein. D genes are given only for firm matches. Not every row has a clone size; where given, it reads once, few, many or a size class.

v_gene: TRBV13; abundance: few; d_gene: -; j_gene: TRBJ2-7; CDR3nt: TGTGCCAGCAGGCGAAGCCTCCGGGGCTACGAGCAGTACTTC; CDR3aa: CASRRSLRGYEQYF
v_gene: TRBV20-1; abundance: -; d_gene: -; j_gene: TRBJ2-5; CDR3nt: TGCAGTGCAGCCCAGACAGAGACCCAGTACTTC; CDR3aa: CSAAQTETQYF
v_gene: TRBV4-2; abundance: -; d_gene: -; j_gene: TRBJ1-4; CDR3nt: TGTGCCAGCAGCCAAGATCGGGCCTACAGCGCAACTAATGAAAAACTGTTTTTT; CDR3aa: CASSQDRAYSATNEKLFF
v_gene: TRBV5-1; abundance: -; d_gene: TRBD2; j_gene: TRBJ2-5; CDR3nt: TGCGCCAGCAGCCGCCGACAAGCGGGGGGACAAGAGACCCAGTACTTC; CDR3aa: CASSRRQAGGQETQYF
v_gene: TRBV12-3/TRBV12-4; abundance: few; d_gene: TRBD2; j_gene: TRBJ2-2; CDR3nt: TGTGCCAGCATCCCCGGACTAGAGTCCGGGGAGCTGTTTTTT; CDR3aa: CASIPGLESGELFF
v_gene: TRBV5-1; abundance: many; d_gene: -; j_gene: TRBJ2-5; CDR3nt: TGCGCCAGCAGCTTGGATCGGGAAGGAGAGACCCAGTACTTC; CDR3aa: CASSLDREGETQYF
v_gene: TRBV6-5; abundance: many; d_gene: TRBD1; j_gene: TRBJ2-7; CDR3nt: TGTGCCAGCAGTTTAAAACCGGGACAGGGGGGGGAGCAGTACTTC; CDR3aa: CASSLKPGQGGEQYF
v_gene: TRBV20-1; abundance: -; d_gene: -; j_gene: TRBJ2-2; CDR3nt: TGCAGTGCTCTCCCCTGGGGGGCGATGAACACCGGGGAGCTGTTTTTT; CDR3aa: CSALPWGAMNTGELFF
v_gene: TRBV5-1; abundance: many; d_gene: TRBD2; j_gene: TRBJ2-1; CDR3nt: TGCGCCAGCAGCGCACTCACTAGCGGGGGGGCCCGTGAGCAGTTCTTC; CDR3aa: CASSALTSGGAREQFF
v_gene: TRBV7-6; abundance: few; d_gene: -; j_gene: TRBJ1-1; CDR3nt: TGTGCCAGCAGCTTAACCGGGGGGGGACCTGAAGCTTTCTTT; CDR3aa: CASSLTGGGPEAFF
v_gene: TRBV6-2/TRBV6-3; abundance: few; d_gene: -; j_gene: TRBJ2-1; CDR3nt: TGTGCCAGCAGTTACTCACAAAGGGCTGGCGGTGAGCAGTTCTTC; CDR3aa: CASSYSQRAGGEQFF
v_gene: TRBV4-3; abundance: -; d_gene: -; j_gene: TRBJ1-1; CDR3nt: TGCGCCAGCAGCCTCGAGTGGCATGCGAACACTGAAGCTTTCTTT; CDR3aa: CASSLEWHANTEAFF
v_gene: TRBV7-3; abundance: few; d_gene: -; j_gene: TRBJ2-1; CDR3nt: TGTGCCAGCAGCTTAACTCTCGGGGTGCAGCAGTTCTTC; CDR3aa: CASSLTLGVQQFF